This T cell receptor beta chain was recorded in a study of CD8 T cells in Susac syndrome. Study information: Among the sequenced Susac syndrome patients, roughly 6 had active disease while eight or nine were in remission.

CDR3 length equals 14 residues. Per germline, CDR1 DFQATT and CDR2 SNEGSKA (reference sequence). V dropped 6 bases and J dropped 7; count of bases not matched to a gene: 14. The RNA, roughly 0.45 to 1 ug, was put through reverse transcription using random hexamers. The authors amplified TCR beta CDR3 across 54 Vbeta and 13 Jbeta using immunoSEQ multiplex PCR. TCRdb re-analysed the immunoSEQ multiplex PCR reads in MiXCR, keeping a single row per CDR3 protein. The sample lists around 170,000 distinct CDR3 sequences; approximately 95% were seen once. CD8+ and CD4+ blood T cells underwent TCR beta sequencing.

This sequence originates from a human donor with Susac syndrome. Source material: CD8+ T cells from PBMCs. The chain has TRBV20-1 and TRBJ2-7, with 8 bases that match TRBD2. The CDR3 bases are TGCAGTGCCCCCCAAGCGGGAGCCCCTCGTGAGCAGTACTTC. Amino acids: CSAPQAGAPREQYF.